This T cell receptor beta chain was profiled in a study of blood T cell repertoires in COVID-19. CDR1 is SNHLY, CDR2 FYNNEI, per germline. Trimming left V 6 bases short and J 0 bases short, with 12 bases between. This CDR3 region has 14 residues. This clone came up a few times. Method: immunoSEQ multiplex PCR; TCRdb's copy keeps in-frame clones and lacks some. The sample yields some 250,000 clones, 75% to 90% seen once. This TCR derives from a woman aged 25 to 39 who had recovered from COVID-19. Sequenced: peripheral blood. This chain uses TRBV2 with TRBJ2-7; weak D call: TRBD1 (7 bases). The CDR3 is CASSAGQPSYEQYF. The CDR3, as DNA: TGTGCCAGCAGCGCGGGACAGCCCTCCTACGAGCAGTACTTC.